One sample yielded the 32 T cell receptor beta chains listed below, sequenced in a study of cytomegalovirus exposure and HLA in healthy donors. PCR amplification relied on 60 Vbeta primers (plus 13 Jbeta primers). TCRdb's copy holds only in-frame clones and misses some; the assay was immunoSEQ multiplex PCR. Across 120,000 to 150,000 clones, the top ten clones capture approximately 2.6% of the sample. The sample comprised PBMCs. The origin of the receptors is a man aged 35 to 55 in good health and CMV-seronegative.

This sequence joins TRBV19 and TRBJ2-7; D uncertain. There are 14 residues in the CDR3. Germline CDR1 LNHDA, CDR2 SQIVND (reference sequence). Trimming removed 5 bases at V and 1 base at J, with 12 bases between. The DNA for the CDR3 is TGTGCCAGTAGTCCAGACTCCGGGTCCTACGAGCAGTACTTC. Encoded protein: CASSPDSGSYEQYF.

The chain has TRBV9 and TRBJ2-2; 8 nucleotides align to TRBD2. The CDR3 is 14 amino acids. Germline assignment: CDR1 SGDLS and CDR2 YYNGEE. V shed 3 bases and J 4 bases; nucleotides not matched to a gene: 2. Here the CDR3 DNA reads TGTGCCAGCAGCGGTCGGGGGGGCACCGGGGAGCTGTTTTTT. It is translated as CASSGRGGTGELFF.

Regarding this clone: Distinct nucleotide sequences in the sample also encode this CDR3. The chain has TRBV2 and TRBJ1-6, with a possible D match to TRBD1 (5 bases). Trimming took 5 bases from V and 6 from J, leaving 8 bases between them. Germline-derived CDR1 and CDR2 are SNHLY and FYNNEI. The CDR3 is 13 amino acids. The CDR3 region has the DNA TGTGCCAGCAGTCGTCAGGGTAATTCACCCCTCCACTTT. Its translation is CASSRQGNSPLHF.

This rearrangement joins TRBV5-1 to TRBJ1-2, with a weak D call TRBD1 (6 bases). This CDR3 region has 14 residues. V lost 4 bases, J lost 6 bases, and 16 bases lay in between. CDR1 and CDR2 from the germline V gene are SGHRS and YFSETQ. CDR3 in amino acids: CASSHGQRLDGYTF. The CDR3 DNA reads as TGCGCCAGCAGCCATGGACAGAGGCTGGATGGCTACACCTTC.

This chain connects TRBV14 to TRBJ1-4, with unresolved D. CDR1 SGHDN and CDR2 FVKESK come from the germline V gene. This CDR3 is 15 amino acids long. V was clipped by 4 bases and J by 7 bases, with 16 bases between them. In DNA form, the CDR3 reads TGTGCCAGCAGCCGACTCCCCGGGTCCGTTGAAAAACTGTTTTTT. Protein sequence: CASSRLPGSVEKLFF.

The chain joins TRBV2 to TRBJ1-2; D gene uncertain. V lost 4 bases and J lost 4, with 10 bases in between. In germline, CDR1 is SNHLY, CDR2 FYNNEI. This CDR3 contains 13 residues. CDR3 protein: CASSARVLYGYTF. In DNA, the CDR3 is TGTGCCAGCAGTGCCCGGGTCCTCTATGGCTACACCTTC.

The chain has TRBV29-1 and TRBJ1-2; no firm D call. This CDR3 contains 13 residues. Germline V gene data show CDR1 as SQVTM and CDR2 as ANQGSEA. The germline V and J ends were trimmed by 0 bases and 2 bases, with 7 bases remaining between them. CDR3 sequence (DNA): TGCAGCGTTGAAGATGGAGCAAACTATGGCTACACCTTC. Its translation: CSVEDGANYGYTF. Combining the CDR3 with reference TRBV29-1 and TRBJ1-2 gives the whole variable domain SAVISQKPSRDICQRGTSLTIQCQVDSQVTMMFWYRQQPGQSLTLIATANQGSEATYESGFVIDKFPISRPNLTFSTLTVSNMSPEDSSIYLCSVEDGANYGYTFGSGTRLTVV.

The chain has TRBV28 and TRBJ1-3; D is undetermined. Trimming took 5 bases from V and 0 from J, leaving 5 bases between them. The germline V gene has CDR1 MDHEN and CDR2 SYDVKM. The CDR3 extends over 13 amino acids. The CDR3, as DNA: TGTGCCAGCAGTCAGGTCTCTGGAAACACCATATATTTT. The encoded protein is CASSQVSGNTIYF.

This sequence joins TRBV5-1 and TRBJ2-4; the D is unclear. Trimming shortened V by 0 bases and J by 2 bases, and 9 bases separated the two germline ends. CDR3 length: 15 amino acids. Germline CDR1 SGHRS, CDR2 YFSETQ. CDR3 in amino acids: CASSLAQDSKNIQYF. CDR3 DNA: TGCGCCAGCAGCTTGGCCCAAGACTCCAAAAACATTCAGTACTTC.

The chain combines TRBV10-3 with TRBJ1-1; tentatively, D is TRBD1 (6 bases). Germline assignment: CDR1 ENHRY and CDR2 SYGVKD. Trimming cost V 7 bases and J 0 bases, with 12 bases left between them. This CDR3 contains 14 residues. The CDR3 protein is CAITRTALNTEAFF. In DNA form, the CDR3 reads TGTGCCATCACTCGGACAGCCTTGAACACTGAAGCTTTCTTT.

V gene TRBV27 combines with J gene TRBJ1-2, with 7 positions matching TRBD1. V gave up 3 bases and J gave up 7 bases; unmatched junction bases: 11. Germline loops: CDR1 MNHEY, CDR2 SMNVEV (reference sequence). The CDR3 sequence is 15 residues long. CDR3 protein: CASSLGAGGYAGYTF. In DNA form, the CDR3 reads TGTGCCAGCAGTTTGGGAGCAGGGGGATATGCTGGCTACACCTTC.

The chain has TRBV9 and TRBJ1-3; D is ambiguous. V was cut by 3 bases and J by 4 bases, with 11 bases left in between. The CDR3 has 14 residues. Germline V gene sequence: CDR1 SGDLS, CDR2 YYNGEE. The CDR3 DNA is TGTGCCAGCAGCGCCCCCGGGGTCGGAAACACCATATATTTT. Protein sequence: CASSAPGVGNTIYF. The variable domain in full, with the rest retrieved from reference TRBV9 and TRBJ1-3, is DSGVTQTPKHLITATGQRVTLRCSPRSGDLSVYWYQQSLDQGLQFLIQYYNGEERAKGNILERFSAQQFPDLHSELNLSSLELGDSALYFCASSAPGVGNTIYFGEGSWLTVV.

V and J are TRBV7-6 and TRBJ2-7, with TRBD1 as a possible D gene (5 bases). The V and J ends lost 4 bases and 3 bases respectively, with 16 bases between them. The CDR3 is 15 amino acids. The germline V gene encodes CDR1 SGHVS and CDR2 FNYEAQ. The CDR3 spells CASSSKWGQGYEQYF. The CDR3 DNA follows: TGTGCCAGCAGCTCAAAATGGGGCCAGGGCTACGAGCAGTACTTC.

The rearrangement uses TRBV7-9 and TRBJ1-2; weak D call: TRBD1 (6 bases). This CDR3 spans 14 amino acids. The V gene lost 4 bases and the J gene lost 0 bases, with 9 bases spanning the gap. The V gene's germline CDR1 is SEHNR and CDR2 FQNEAQ (reference sequence). The CDR3 sequence: CASSSWTANYGYTF. In DNA, the CDR3 is TGTGCCAGCAGCTCATGGACAGCTAACTATGGCTACACCTTC.

This rearrangement joins TRBV13 to TRBJ2-7, with TRBD2 matching over 7 bases. With V trimmed by 7 bases and J by 6 bases, 15 bases remained unmatched. The CDR3 sequence is 15 residues long. In germline, CDR1 is PRHDT, CDR2 FYEKMQ (reference sequence). The DNA of the CDR3 is TGTGCCAGCACCGAGGGGAGGGCTTCCTTCCGCGAGCAGTACTTC. Its protein is CASTEGRASFREQYF.

CDR3 in DNA: TGTGCCAGCAGCCAGGGGGGTTATGCTAACTATGGCTACACCTTC. This gives the protein CASSQGGYANYGYTF. The chain recombines TRBV5-6 with TRBJ1-2; TRBD1 aligns across 7 bases. CDR3 length equals 15 residues. V shed 4 bases, J shed 0 bases, and the junction held 6 bases outside the gene matches. Germline CDR1 reads SGHDT; CDR2 reads YYEEEE.

The chain links TRBV6-1 to TRBJ2-5, with D perhaps TRBD2 (6 bases). The CDR3 has 15 amino acids. The germline CDR1 and CDR2 sequences are MNHNS and SASEGT. V lost 4 bases and J lost 1, with 13 bases in between. The CDR3 nucleotides read TGTGCCAGCAGTGGAGGTCGGGGGATCCAAGAGACCCAGTACTTC. It codes for CASSGGRGIQETQYF.

The V call is TRBV6-5, the J call TRBJ2-1; D is perhaps TRBD1 (6 bases). This CDR3 is built from 15 residues. Trimming removed 7 bases from V and 7 bases from J, with 20 bases in between. Germline CDR1 is MNHEY and CDR2 is SVGAGI. This chain's CDR3 is CASTTQGRPRNEQFF. Here the CDR3 DNA reads TGTGCCAGCACCACCCAGGGGCGCCCGAGGAATGAGCAGTTCTTC.

This chain uses TRBV27 with TRBJ1-4; D gene ambiguous. Deletions cut 0 bases from V and 8 bases from J, with 10 bases between. The germline CDR1 and CDR2 sequences are MNHEY and SMNVEV (reference sequence). The CDR3 consists of 14 residues. In DNA form, the CDR3 reads TGTGCCAGCAGTTTATCGAGCGTAAGGGAAAAACTGTTTTTT. As protein: CASSLSSVREKLFF.

The V gene is TRBV28, the J gene TRBJ1-1; no firm D call. The V gene's germline CDR1 is MDHEN and CDR2 SYDVKM. The V and J ends lost 8 bases and 4 bases respectively, with 11 bases between them. This CDR3 comprises 12 residues. The CDR3 is CASGKGGTEAFF. For the CDR3, the DNA is TGTGCCAGCGGAAAAGGAGGCACTGAAGCTTTCTTT.

The chain uses TRBV28 and TRBJ2-1; no clear D. The V and J ends lost 6 bases and 6 bases respectively, with 12 bases between them. This CDR3 is 13 amino acids long. CDR1 and CDR2 (germline): MDHEN, SYDVKM. CDR3 amino acids: CASRAPGVNEQFF. The CDR3 coding sequence is TGTGCCAGCAGGGCTCCCGGAGTCAATGAGCAGTTCTTC.

J is TRBJ2-7 and V is TRBV7-2; the match to TRBD1 covers 7 bases. V trimming: 5 bases; J trimming: 0 bases; junction bases outside the gene matches: 13. This CDR3 has 17 amino acids. In germline, CDR1 is SGHTA, CDR2 FQGNSA. The CDR3 is CASSARDSLYTSYEQYF. In DNA, the CDR3 is TGTGCCAGCAGCGCCCGGGACAGCCTTTACACCTCCTACGAGCAGTACTTC.

V is TRBV5-1 and J is TRBJ1-1; D is unclear. CDR3 length: 13 amino acids. Germline-derived CDR1 and CDR2 are SGHRS and YFSETQ. V lost 3 bases, J lost 3 bases, and 9 bases lay in between. The DNA of the CDR3 is TGCGCCAGCAGCTCAGAAACCCACACTGAAGCTTTCTTT. Its translation: CASSSETHTEAFF.

V gene TRBV19 combines with J gene TRBJ2-6; D not certain. The CDR3 length is 14 residues. V was trimmed by 8 bases and J by 1 base, leaving 9 bases between them. Germline lookup yields CDR1 LNHDA and CDR2 SQIVND (reference sequence). In nucleotides, the CDR3 is TGTGCCAGTTCCGTGCGTTCTGGGGCCAACGTCCTGACTTTC. Translating it yields CASSVRSGANVLTF.

The CDR3 reads CASSIARGGAKNIQYF. CDR3 DNA: TGTGCCAGTAGTATAGCGCGGGGGGGAGCCAAAAACATTCAGTACTTC. V gene TRBV19 combines with J gene TRBJ2-4; 9 nucleotides match TRBD2. The V gene's germline CDR1 is LNHDA and CDR2 SQIVND (reference sequence). This CDR3 comprises 16 residues. The V segment lost 1 base and the J segment 0 bases; nucleotides outside the gene matches: 1.

The chain uses TRBV5-1 and TRBJ2-7, with D unresolved. The CDR3 spans 14 residues. The V and J ends lost 0 bases and 2 bases respectively, with 9 bases between them. Looked up from germline, CDR1 is SGHRS and CDR2 is YFSETQ. CDR3 in DNA: TGCGCCAGCAGCTTGGGGCAGAAAGCCTACGAGCAGTACTTC. Translated: CASSLGQKAYEQYF.

The CDR3 loop reads CASSSWDKENIQYF. CDR3 DNA sequence: TGTGCCAGCAGTTCCTGGGACAAAGAAAACATTCAGTACTTC. The J gene is TRBJ2-4, the V gene TRBV6-5, with D possibly being TRBD1 (6 bases). The CDR3 length is 14 residues. Trimming left V 4 bases short and J 5 bases short, with 12 bases between. Germline CDR1 MNHEY, CDR2 SVGAGI.

The gene calls are TRBV2 and TRBJ1-1; D uncertain. V lost 8 bases and J lost 1, with 14 bases in between. The CDR3 has 14 amino acids. Germline loops: CDR1 SNHLY, CDR2 FYNNEI. CDR3 in DNA: TGTGCCAGCCAAGATCTGGCACAGAACACTGAAGCTTTCTTT. The encoded protein is CASQDLAQNTEAFF.

The gene calls are TRBV7-2 and TRBJ1-1; D not certain. CDR3 size: 14 residues. Between the trimmed V and J ends, which lost 3 bases and 1 base, there was a span of 9 bases. Germline values: CDR1 SGHTA, CDR2 FQGNSA. CDR3 in DNA: TGTGCCAGCAGCTTGAAGACGGGGAACACTGAAGCTTTCTTT. This translates into CASSLKTGNTEAFF.

This chain joins TRBV4-2 and TRBJ2-5, with 16 bases that match TRBD2. Germline trimming cut 0 bases from V and 3 bases from J; bases unmatched to any gene: 1. Per the germline V gene, CDR1 is LGHNA and CDR2 is YNFKEQ. The length of the CDR3 is 17 residues. The DNA for the CDR3 is TGTGCCAGCAGCCAAGATGGGACTAGCGGGAGGGAAGAGACCCAGTACTTC. Protein: CASSQDGTSGREETQYF.

This chain links TRBV11-2 with TRBJ2-7, with D possibly matching TRBD2 (6 bases). This CDR3 region has 13 residues. Germline V CDR1 and CDR2: SGHAT, FQNNGV. Trimming shortened V by 7 bases and J by 4 bases, and 14 bases separated the two germline ends. The CDR3 coding sequence is TGTGCCAGCAACGGAGGGGTAATTTACGAGCAGTACTTC. Amino acid sequence: CASNGGVIYEQYF.

This sequence joins TRBV18 and TRBJ1-2; 7 bases match TRBD1. This CDR3 contains 14 residues. Germline V gene lookup returns CDR1 KGHSH and CDR2 LQKENI. The J segment lost 4 bases and the V segment lost 8 bases, leaving 10 bases of the junction unmatched. Here the CDR3 reads CASQPETGLYGYTF. The DNA for the CDR3 is TGTGCCAGCCAACCTGAGACAGGGCTCTATGGCTACACCTTC.